Below are 20 T cell receptor beta chains sequenced from a single sample in a study of blood T cell repertoires in COVID-19. The repertoire was sequenced with immunoSEQ multiplex PCR; TCRdb's copy has only in-frame clones and lacks some. Of tens of thousands of clones listed, under 90% are singletons. The sequencing input was peripheral blood. All receptors derive from a man in his 70s with active or convalescent COVID-19.

The rearrangement uses TRBV13 and TRBJ2-1, with TRBD2 matching over 12 bases. Germline lookup yields CDR1 PRHDT and CDR2 FYEKMQ (reference sequence). The CDR3 totals 15 residues. Trimming cost V 10 bases and J 6 bases; bases outside gene matches: 10. The CDR3 is CATINRGLAGNEQFF. CDR3 bases: TGTGCCACCATAAATAGGGGACTAGCGGGCAATGAGCAGTTCTTC.

The V call is TRBV5-1, the J call TRBJ2-2; 11 positions agree with TRBD2. The length of the CDR3 is 16 residues. From germline, CDR1 is SGHRS and CDR2 YFSETQ. V was clipped by 2 bases and J by 4 bases; unmatched bases: 4. In DNA, the CDR3 is TGCGCCAGCAGCTTAGGGACTAGCGGCACCACCGGGGAGCTGTTTTTT. Protein sequence: CASSLGTSGTTGELFF.

The rearrangement uses TRBV7-2 and TRBJ2-1; 9 nucleotides align to TRBD2. Germline V gene lookup returns CDR1 SGHTA and CDR2 FQGNSA. Trimming took 4 bases from V and 1 from J; bases not matched to a gene: 2. The CDR3 runs to 15 residues. The CDR3 DNA is TGTGCCAGCAGCTGGCTAGCGGGATCCTACAATGAGCAGTTCTTC. Amino acids: CASSWLAGSYNEQFF. Combining the CDR3 with reference TRBV7-2 and TRBJ2-1 gives the whole variable domain GAGVSQSPSNKVTEKGKDVELRCDPISGHTALYWYRQSLGQGLEFLIYFQGNSAPDKSGLPSDRFSAERTGGSVSTLTIQRTQQEDSAVYLCASSWLAGSYNEQFFGPGTRLTVL.

The DNA for the CDR3 is TGCGCCAGCAGCTCACAGGGACGGGAGACCCAGTACTTC. Translating gives CASSSQGRETQYF. This chain uses TRBV5-1 with TRBJ2-5, with D tentatively TRBD1 (6 bases). Germline CDR1 reads SGHRS; CDR2 reads YFSETQ. The CDR3 length is 13 residues. Trimming shortened V by 3 bases and J by 5 bases, and 11 bases separated the two germline ends.

The J gene is TRBJ2-7, the V gene TRBV5-6; D uncertain. Between the trimmed V and J ends, which lost 7 bases and 2 bases, there was a span of 19 bases. The CDR3 is made up of 15 amino acids. The germline gives CDR1 SGHDT, CDR2 YYEEEE. The CDR3 DNA follows: TGTGCCAGCCTTTCGAGTGCCAAGTTCCCCTACGAGCAGTACTTC. This codes for CASLSSAKFPYEQYF.

CDR3 bases: TGTGCCAGCAGCTTAGACGGGACAAGGAGCAATCAGCCCCAGCATTTT. Translating gives CASSLDGTRSNQPQHF. V is TRBV7-9 and J is TRBJ1-5; perhaps TRBD1 as D (6 bases). Germline CDR1 and CDR2: SEHNR and FQNEAQ (reference sequence). The V end was cut by 1 base, the J end by 1 base, with 11 bases between. This CDR3 has 16 amino acids.

This clone was counted once. The chain has TRBV7-9 and TRBJ2-5; a possible D gene is TRBD2 (5 bases). Germline values: CDR1 SEHNR, CDR2 FQNEAQ (reference sequence). The CDR3 runs 14 residues. V shed 7 bases and J shed 1 base, with 13 bases lying between them. The CDR3 here is CASNMGEFQETQYF. CDR3 DNA sequence: TGTGCCAGCAATATGGGAGAATTCCAAGAGACCCAGTACTTC.

The chain employs TRBV5-4 and TRBJ1-1; 9 positions match TRBD1. Germline assignment: CDR1 SGHNT and CDR2 YYREEE (reference sequence). CDR3 length: 12 amino acids. With 0 bases clipped from V and 9 bases from J, the junction kept 0 bases outside the gene matches. The CDR3: CASSLDRGQAFF. The CDR3 DNA sequence: TGTGCCAGCAGCTTGGACAGGGGGCAAGCTTTCTTT.

The gene calls are TRBV30 and TRBJ1-6; possible D gene TRBD1, 5 bases. The V gene lost 3 bases and the J gene lost 7 bases, with 7 bases spanning the gap. The V gene's germline CDR1 is GTSNPN and CDR2 SVGIG (reference sequence). The CDR3 is 12 residues long. The CDR3 DNA is TGTGCCTGGAGCAGGGAAAATTCACCCCTCCACTTT. Its translation is CAWSRENSPLHF.

V is TRBV30 and J is TRBJ1-6; TRBD1 matches 9 bases. CDR1 and CDR2 from the germline V gene are GTSNPN and SVGIG (reference sequence). V lost 7 bases and J lost 6; bases outside the gene matches: 4. This CDR3 region has 13 residues. DNA for the CDR3: TGTGCCTACACGGGACAGGGTAATTCACCCCTCCACTTT. Translating it yields CAYTGQGNSPLHF.

The rearrangement joins TRBV9 to TRBJ2-1; 8 bases are a match to TRBD1. CDR3 length equals 14 residues. V lost 1 base, J lost 5 bases, and 2 bases stayed unmatched. Germline CDR1 and CDR2: SGDLS and YYNGEE. CDR3 nucleotides: TGTGCCAGCAGCGTACAGGGGGCTAACAATGAGCAGTTCTTC. This codes for CASSVQGANNEQFF.

The chain combines TRBV3-1 (or the pseudogene TRBV3-2) with TRBJ2-3; 14 bases are shared with TRBD2. Germline lookup yields CDR1 LGHDT and CDR2 YNNKEL (reference sequence). CDR3 length equals 17 residues. Unmatched junction bases numbered 2, after V lost 0 bases and J lost 3 bases. The CDR3: CASSQEGLAGDTDTQYF. CDR3 sequence (DNA): TGTGCCAGCAGCCAAGAGGGACTAGCGGGAGATACAGATACGCAGTATTTT.

This clone showed up just a few times. The rearrangement uses TRBV30 and TRBJ1-1, with 7 bases that match TRBD1. The CDR3 is 12 amino acids. CDR1 and CDR2 from the germline V gene are GTSNPN and SVGIG (reference sequence). V lost 4 bases to trimming and J lost 11 bases; unmatched junction nucleotides: 10. The CDR3 reads CAWNIGGQLAFF. CDR3 bases: TGTGCCTGGAATATCGGGGGACAGTTGGCTTTCTTT.

The chain joins TRBV7-9 to TRBJ2-1; 8 bases map to TRBD2. Trimming at V came to 0 bases and at J to 6 bases, leaving 7 bases not matched to a gene. The CDR3 consists of 16 residues. Germline V gene data show CDR1 as SEHNR and CDR2 as FQNEAQ (reference sequence). The CDR3 DNA is TGTGCCAGCAGCTTAGCGCTCCGGCGGGGGGTCAATGAGCAGTTCTTC. Protein: CASSLALRRGVNEQFF.

The gene calls are TRBV23-1 and TRBJ1-5; D may be TRBD1 (5 bases). TRBV23-1 belongs to the ORF category, with a function that is uncertain. V was clipped by 6 bases and J by 1 base, with 7 bases between them. CDR3 size: 13 residues. The CDR3 DNA follows: TGCGCCAGCAGCAGGGCCAGCAATCAGCCCCAGCATTTT. Protein sequence: CASSRASNQPQHF.

The rearrangement joins TRBV19 to TRBJ2-1, with D perhaps TRBD2 (7 bases). Between the trimmed V and J ends, which lost 6 bases and 3 bases, there was a span of 18 bases. CDR1 LNHDA and CDR2 SQIVND come from the germline V gene (reference sequence). This CDR3 comprises 16 residues. The CDR3 DNA reads TGTGCCAGTAGAGTCCAACAGGGAGGGGGCTACAATGAGCAGTTCTTC. This encodes CASRVQQGGGYNEQFF.

This chain uses TRBV5-4 with TRBJ2-5, with a possible D match to TRBD1 (5 bases). The CDR3 sequence is 13 residues long. Germline V lookup: CDR1 SGHNT, CDR2 YYREEE (reference sequence). V lost 1 base and J 5 bases, leaving 9 bases between the germline ends. CDR3 in amino acids: CASSLWAGETQYF. The CDR3 coding sequence is TGTGCCAGCAGCTTGTGGGCAGGGGAGACCCAGTACTTC.

In its sample, this clone was seen once. The V gene is TRBV27, the J gene TRBJ1-4; 12 bases agree with TRBD1. Germline trimming cut 6 bases from V and 8 bases from J; bases unmatched to any gene: 4. CDR3 length equals 14 residues. Germline lookup yields CDR1 MNHEY and CDR2 SMNVEV (reference sequence). As DNA, the CDR3 is TGTGCCAGCAGAGGGACAGGGGGCTGGGAAAAACTGTTTTTT. Its protein is CASRGTGGWEKLFF.

The V call is TRBV7-2, the J call TRBJ2-7; TRBD2 matches at 11 bases. The germline V gene has CDR1 SGHTA and CDR2 FQGNSA. The V gene end was trimmed by 5 bases and the J gene end by 2 bases; junction bases not matched to a gene: 5. The CDR3 runs to 15 residues. The CDR3 protein is CASSPVAGGAYEQYF. The CDR3 DNA reads TGTGCCAGCAGCCCAGTAGCGGGAGGGGCCTACGAGCAGTACTTC.

This rearrangement joins TRBV18 to TRBJ1-2, with D perhaps TRBD1 (6 bases). Germline V gene sequence: CDR1 KGHSH, CDR2 LQKENI. The ends were cut back, 2 bases at V and 3 bases at J, with 13 bases in the middle. The CDR3 has 15 amino acids. The DNA of the CDR3 is TGTGCCAGCTCACCAGGATGGGGGGGCGACTATGGCTACACCTTC. Translated: CASSPGWGGDYGYTF.